This is a list of T cell receptor beta chains from one sample in a study of T cells in Graves' hyperthyroidism and ophthalmopathy. TCRdb processed the multiplex PCR reads anew with MiXCR; each CDR3 protein has one entry. Here the sample spans under 650,000 distinct CDR3 sequences, roughly 15% being singletons. Sequencing was done on a sample of blood. These receptor sequences come from a woman between 25 and 40 years old with Graves' hyperthyroidism. CDR3s include the opening cysteine and the closing phenylalanine or tryptophan. D genes are given only for firm matches. Not every row has a clone size; where given, it reads once, few, many or a size class.

j_call v_call clone_size d_call cdr3_nt cdr3_aa
TRBJ2-1 TRBV6-2/TRBV6-3 many TRBD2 TGTGCCAGCAGTATTGGACTAGCCTACAATGAGCAGTTCTTC CASSIGLAYNEQFF
TRBJ2-5 TRBV19 many - TGTGCCAGCAGCATTGGGGGGGAGACCCAGTACTTC CASSIGGETQYF
TRBJ2-4 TRBV7-2 many TRBD1 TGTGCCAGCAGCCCCGACAGGGGTGGCGGAAACATTCAGTACTTC CASSPDRGGGNIQYF
TRBJ2-7 TRBV9 few - TGTGCCAGCAGCGTAGGAGGGAAGGAGCAGTACTTC CASSVGGKEQYF
TRBJ2-1 TRBV5-6 few TRBD2 TGTGCCAGCAGCGCTCGACTAGCGGCAGACAATGAGCAGTTCTTC CASSARLAADNEQFF
TRBJ2-3 TRBV6-2/TRBV6-3 many - - CASSFGPGRSQYF
TRBJ2-2 TRBV29-1 - - TGCAGCGTTGCCGCGGAGTCCGGGGAGCTGTTTTTT CSVAAESGELFF
TRBJ1-5 TRBV5-5 many - TGTGCCAGCAGCTTTCGGGGATCCCAGCCCCAGCATTTT CASSFRGSQPQHF
TRBJ1-1 TRBV15 - - TGTGCCACCAGTCTGGGGATGAACACTGAAGCTTTCTTT CATSLGMNTEAFF
TRBJ1-5 TRBV7-2 once TRBD1 TGTGCCAGCAGCTTATCCGGGACAGGAAGGCGGCCCCAGGATTTT CASSLSGTGRRPQDF
TRBJ2-7 TRBV3-1 many TRBD2 TGTGCCAGCAGCCGAATGATAGCGGGAGGCTCCCCTTACGAGCAGTACTTC CASSRMIAGGSPYEQYF
TRBJ2-1 TRBV12-3/TRBV12-4 many - TGTGCCAGCAGTTTCTTAGCAGGCCCGGACAATGAGCAGTTCTTC CASSFLAGPDNEQFF
TRBJ2-4 TRBV28 - TRBD2 TGTGCCAGCAGCGCACCCCCACTAGCGGTCCTCCAAGTCGGTAACATTCAGTACTTC CASSAPPLAVLQVGNIQYF
TRBJ1-1 TRBV20-1 many - TGCAGTGCTCTTGCCGGGAACACTGAAGCTTTCTTT CSALAGNTEAFF
TRBJ2-1 TRBV10-3 - - TGTGCCATCAGTGAGTCCCGCAAACAATACAATGAGCAGTTCTTC CAISESRKQYNEQFF
TRBJ2-3 TRBV5-1 few - TGCGCCAGCAGCTCCTCGGACAACACAGATACGCAGTATTTT CASSSSDNTDTQYF
TRBJ1-2 TRBV12-3/TRBV12-4 many - TGTGCCAGCAGATTGAGGGGAAATGACTATGGCTACACCTTC CASRLRGNDYGYTF
TRBJ2-7 TRBV3-1 few TRBD1 TGTGCCAGCAGCCAACTCGGGACAGGGCTCTACGAGCAGTACTTC CASSQLGTGLYEQYF
TRBJ1-2 TRBV28 few - TGTGCCAGCCTCCGACTGGGATACAACTATGGCTACACCTTC CASLRLGYNYGYTF
TRBJ2-1 TRBV28 many - TGTGCCAGCAGTTTAATCTCTGATGAGCAGTTCTTC CASSLISDEQFF
TRBJ1-6 TRBV5-1 few - TGCGCCAGCAGCAAGGGACGTGATTCACCCCTCCACTTT CASSKGRDSPLHF
TRBJ2-3 TRBV6-1 few - TGTGCCAGCAGTGTGGCACAGACACAAGGTGGTACGCAGTATTTT CASSVAQTQGGTQYF